These 30 T cell receptor beta chains came from one sample sequenced in a study of cytomegalovirus exposure and HLA in healthy donors. The primer mix had 60 Vbeta and 13 Jbeta primers. Profiling relied on immunoSEQ multiplex PCR, and the TCRdb table lists in-frame clones only, not all of them. The data contain about 140,000 clones, 78% of them singletons. Specimen: PBMCs. These receptors were taken from a female donor in good health and CMV-seronegative.

The CDR3 region is CASSSLGGINNQPQHF. DNA for the CDR3: TGTGCCAGCAGCTCCCTCGGGGGAATAAACAATCAGCCCCAGCATTTT. The chain employs TRBV9 and TRBJ1-5; TRBD1 might be the D (5 bases). Germline V gene lookup returns CDR1 SGDLS and CDR2 YYNGEE. This CDR3 contains 16 residues. V dropped 4 bases and J dropped 3 bases, with 17 bases sitting between them.

The chain combines TRBV19 with TRBJ2-3; 8 bases map to TRBD2. V lost 10 bases and J lost 0; bases outside the gene matches: 9. Germline CDR1 is LNHDA and CDR2 is SQIVND (reference sequence). This CDR3 comprises 15 residues. The CDR3 sequence is CATRTAGASTDTQYF. The CDR3 nucleotides read TGTGCCACCAGAACAGCGGGAGCTAGCACAGATACGCAGTATTTT.

The J gene is TRBJ1-2, the V gene TRBV7-2; 10 bases are a match to TRBD1. The V and J ends lost 6 bases and 7 bases, in that order; junction bases with no gene match: 11. The germline V gene encodes CDR1 SGHTA and CDR2 FQGNSA. The CDR3 length is 15 residues. This chain's CDR3 is CASSSAGTGVGGYTF. In DNA, the CDR3 is TGTGCCAGCAGTTCCGCCGGGACAGGGGTTGGTGGCTACACCTTC. The complete variable domain, with remaining parts taken from reference TRBV7-2 and TRBJ1-2, reads GAGVSQSPSNKVTEKGKDVELRCDPISGHTALYWYRQSLGQGLEFLIYFQGNSAPDKSGLPSDRFSAERTGGSVSTLTIQRTQQEDSAVYLCASSSAGTGVGGYTFGSGTRLTVV.

The J gene is TRBJ1-6, the V gene TRBV27; D gene unclear. This CDR3 is built from 17 residues. V gave up 6 bases and J gave up 0 bases, with 15 bases separating them. The germline gives CDR1 MNHEY, CDR2 SMNVEV (reference sequence). The CDR3 DNA reads as TGTGCCAGCAGCCGCGACTTAGGCAGCTCCTATAATTCACCCCTCCACTTT. Translating it yields CASSRDLGSSYNSPLHF.

As for this clone: Different DNA sequences within this sample yield the same CDR3. The chain joins TRBV19 to TRBJ1-5; 8 positions agree with TRBD1. The CDR3 runs 15 residues. Trimming at V came to 1 base and at J to 3 bases, leaving 2 bases not matched to a gene. Germline lookup yields CDR1 LNHDA and CDR2 SQIVND (reference sequence). In DNA, the CDR3 is TGTGCCAGTAGTATAGGCAGGGGGCCCAATCAGCCCCAGCATTTT. Translating gives CASSIGRGPNQPQHF.

This rearrangement joins TRBV6-5 to TRBJ2-3; 9 bases match TRBD1. Germline CDR1 MNHEY, CDR2 SVGAGI. CDR3 length: 15 residues. V lost 0 bases to trimming and J lost 6 bases; unmatched junction nucleotides: 4. CDR3 nucleotide sequence: TGTGCCAGCAGTTACTCGGGACAGGGACCGGATACGCAGTATTTT. Amino acid sequence: CASSYSGQGPDTQYF.

CDR3 protein: CASRVTGQVHEQYF. The CDR3 nucleotides are TGTGCCAGCAGGGTGACAGGGCAAGTCCACGAGCAGTACTTC. The chain couples TRBV6-1 to TRBJ2-7; 7 bases agree with TRBD1. The CDR3 length is 14 residues. Germline CDR1 reads MNHNS; CDR2 reads SASEGT. With V trimmed by 6 bases and J by 5 bases, 10 bases remained unmatched.

The V gene is TRBV5-1, the J gene TRBJ1-4; D is ambiguous. Between the trimmed V and J ends, which lost 4 bases and 7 bases, there was a span of 20 bases. The germline CDR1 and CDR2 sequences are SGHRS and YFSETQ. CDR3 size: 16 residues. CDR3 sequence: CASSPRSGSPREKLFF. The CDR3 nucleotides read TGCGCCAGCAGCCCAAGATCAGGCTCCCCTCGTGAAAAACTGTTTTTT.

This rearrangement joins TRBV11-2 to TRBJ2-3; 9 bases line up with TRBD2. This CDR3 region has 15 residues. Germline values: CDR1 SGHAT, CDR2 FQNNGV. V lost 5 bases and J lost 1; bases outside the gene matches: 4. The DNA of the CDR3 is TGTGCCAGCAGCCCGCCTAGCGGGGGCACAGATACGCAGTATTTT. It is translated as CASSPPSGGTDTQYF. Based on the CDR3 plus reference TRBV11-2 and TRBJ2-3, the full variable domain is EAGVAQSPRYKIIEKRQSVAFWCNPISGHATLYWYQQILGQGPKLLIQFQNNGVVDDSQLPKDRFSAERLKGVDSTLKIQPAKLEDSAVYLCASSPPSGGTDTQYFGPGTRLTVL.

V and J are TRBV6-5 and TRBJ1-5, with D possibly being TRBD1 (6 bases). Looked up from germline, CDR1 is MNHEY and CDR2 is SVGAGI. This CDR3 has 14 residues. V dropped 10 bases and J dropped 7 bases, with 20 bases sitting between them. The CDR3 region has the DNA TGTGCCACCCACAGGGCGGGGGCAAAACAGCCCCAGCATTTT. It is translated as CATHRAGAKQPQHF.

The J gene is TRBJ2-2, the V gene TRBV27; a possible D gene is TRBD2 (5 bases). The germline gives CDR1 MNHEY, CDR2 SMNVEV (reference sequence). V was pared by 6 bases and J by 1 base, with 9 bases between. The CDR3 extends over 14 amino acids. The DNA for the CDR3 is TGTGCCAGCAGCGAAGGGAGGAACACCGGGGAGCTGTTTTTT. This codes for CASSEGRNTGELFF.

V and J are TRBV7-9 and TRBJ1-2, with 9 nucleotides matching TRBD1. V shed 9 bases and J 6 bases; nucleotides not matched to a gene: 8. This CDR3 is 13 amino acids long. Germline CDR1 is SEHNR and CDR2 is FQNEAQ (reference sequence). In nucleotides, the CDR3 is TGTGCCAGTTCCGGGACAGGGCATAATGGCTACACCTTC. Its translation is CASSGTGHNGYTF.

This chain connects TRBV11-2 to TRBJ1-3, with unresolved D. The germline V gene has CDR1 SGHAT and CDR2 FQNNGV. The CDR3 sequence is 14 residues long. V lost 5 bases, J lost 4 bases, and 12 bases lay in between. The CDR3 sequence is CASSLSLGGNTIYF. CDR3 DNA: TGTGCCAGCAGCCTCTCCCTCGGGGGAAACACCATATATTTT.

V and J are TRBV7-2 and TRBJ2-7; 9 bases fit TRBD2. The CDR3 runs to 15 residues. Germline-derived CDR1 and CDR2 are SGHTA and FQGNSA. V was pared by 2 bases and J by 7 bases, with 9 bases of the junction left unmatched. The CDR3 protein is CASSLSVSGSREQYF. The CDR3, as DNA: TGTGCCAGCAGCTTAAGTGTTAGCGGGAGCCGGGAGCAGTACTTC.

For this clone: At one of its ends the junction is not consistent with the germline gene, which may arise from a read error. V is TRBV7-9 and J is TRBJ1-1, with TRBD1 matching 7 bases. Germline V CDR1 and CDR2: SEHNR, FQNEAQ (reference sequence). The CDR3 is 14 amino acids. DNA of the CDR3: TGTTCCAGCAGCTCTACAGGGGCTAACACTGAAGCTTTCTTT. Translating gives CSSSSTGANTEAFF. Supplemented by reference TRBV7-9 and TRBJ1-1, the full variable domain reads DTGVSQNPRHKITKRGQNVTFRCDPISEHNRLYWYRQTLGQGPEFLTYFQNEAQLEKSRLLSDRFSAERPKGSFSTLEIQRTEQGDSAMYLCSSSSTGANTEAFFGQGTRLTVV.

The V call is TRBV30, the J call TRBJ2-1; D call uncertain. The CDR3 covers 13 residues. V lost 4 bases and J lost 12, with 19 bases in between. Germline CDR1 is GTSNPN and CDR2 is SVGIG (reference sequence). The CDR3 DNA follows: TGTGCCTGGAATGTCGGGTGGCAAAGTCGGCAGTTCTTC. Protein product: CAWNVGWQSRQFF.

The chain uses TRBV6-1 and TRBJ2-7; tentatively, D is TRBD2 (5 bases). CDR3 length: 13 amino acids. The germline V gene has CDR1 MNHNS and CDR2 SASEGT. V shed 9 bases and J shed 2 bases, with 14 bases lying between them. The CDR3 protein is CASSMEAPYEQYF. The CDR3 DNA is TGTGCCAGTTCGATGGAGGCCCCCTACGAGCAGTACTTC.

This sequence joins TRBV7-9 and TRBJ2-3, with D possibly being TRBD2 (7 bases). From germline, CDR1 is SEHNR and CDR2 FQNEAQ (reference sequence). The V end was cut by 7 bases, the J end by 4 bases, with 12 bases between. This CDR3 spans 13 amino acids. The CDR3 nucleotides read TGTGCCAGCAAACGGGGGGCCTCAGATACGCAGTATTTT. This codes for CASKRGASDTQYF.

This clone was counted only a few times. The chain is built from TRBV4-3 and TRBJ1-2; the match to TRBD1 covers 8 bases. V was pared by 5 bases and J by 4 bases, with 9 bases of the junction left unmatched. The CDR3 extends over 15 amino acids. CDR1 and CDR2 from the germline V gene are LGHNA and YSLEER. CDR3 nucleotide sequence: TGCGCCAGCAGCACCCGGACAGGGTTCGCCTATGGCTACACCTTC. This codes for CASSTRTGFAYGYTF.

The gene calls are TRBV2 and TRBJ2-1; perhaps TRBD2 as D (5 bases). CDR3 length: 12 amino acids. Germline loops: CDR1 SNHLY, CDR2 FYNNEI. V was cut by 6 bases and J by 7 bases, with 10 bases left in between. CDR3 residues: CASSTSRNEQFF. Here the CDR3 DNA reads TGTGCCAGCAGCACTAGTAGGAATGAGCAGTTCTTC.

The V call is TRBV6-5, the J call TRBJ1-5; D is unclear. The CDR3 length is 15 residues. Germline CDR1 reads MNHEY; CDR2 reads SVGAGI. V lost 5 bases to trimming and J lost 9 bases, with 20 bases between them. The CDR3 reads CASSQGAVPNGPQHF. DNA for the CDR3: TGTGCCAGCAGTCAAGGAGCAGTGCCTAATGGGCCCCAGCATTTT.

The genes are TRBV10-3 and TRBJ2-3; 9 nucleotides align to TRBD1. Germline CDR1 is ENHRY and CDR2 is SYGVKD. The CDR3 covers 14 residues. J lost 3 bases, V lost 5 bases, and 3 bases had no gene match. In DNA form, the CDR3 reads TGTGCCATCAGTCTGACAGGGGGAACAGATACGCAGTATTTT. It codes for CAISLTGGTDTQYF.

The J gene is TRBJ1-1, the V gene TRBV28; D perhaps matches TRBD1 (5 bases). The CDR3 runs to 16 residues. Germline assignment: CDR1 MDHEN and CDR2 SYDVKM. Between the trimmed V and J ends, which lost 10 bases and 7 bases, there was a span of 28 bases. In DNA, the CDR3 is TGTGCCACCCAGTTGAGCTGGGGGGGAGGCGGGTTTGAAGCTTTCTTT. It is translated as CATQLSWGGGGFEAFF.

This chain connects TRBV19 to TRBJ2-1; TRBD2 matches at 12 bases. The CDR3 has 15 amino acids. Germline V gene sequence: CDR1 LNHDA, CDR2 SQIVND (reference sequence). V gave up 6 bases and J gave up 3 bases; unmatched junction bases: 3. The CDR3 sequence is CASSTTSGSYNEQFF. The CDR3 DNA is TGTGCCAGTAGCACGACTAGCGGGAGCTACAATGAGCAGTTCTTC.

This clone appeared once. The chain employs TRBV19 and TRBJ1-1; D is unresolved. V was cut by 8 bases and J by 3 bases, with 10 bases left in between. Germline V lookup: CDR1 LNHDA, CDR2 SQIVND (reference sequence). The CDR3 covers 12 residues. The chain's CDR3 is CASSFLDTEAFF. The CDR3 DNA follows: TGTGCCAGTTCTTTTTTAGACACTGAAGCTTTCTTT.

J is TRBJ1-1 and V is TRBV18, with D possibly being TRBD1 (6 bases). CDR3 length: 15 amino acids. The germline V and J ends were trimmed by 3 bases and 3 bases, with 14 bases remaining between them. Germline CDR1 KGHSH, CDR2 LQKENI. The chain's CDR3 is CASSPVQGSDTEAFF. CDR3 nucleotides: TGTGCCAGCTCACCGGTCCAGGGGTCGGACACTGAAGCTTTCTTT. Looking up the rest from reference TRBV18 and TRBJ1-1 gives the full variable domain: NAGVMQNPRHLVRRRGQEARLRCSPMKGHSHVYWYRQLPEEGLKFMVYLQKENIIDESGMPKERFSAEFPKEGPSILRIQQVVRGDSAAYFCASSPVQGSDTEAFFGQGTRLTVV.

The chain recombines TRBV6-6 with TRBJ2-7; 12 nucleotides align to TRBD1. CDR1 and CDR2 (germline): MNHNY, SVGAGI (reference sequence). Losses at the gene ends were 4 bases for V and 7 bases for J; bases not matched to a gene: 5. The CDR3 has 14 residues. The CDR3 reads CASSWGTGGREQYF. The CDR3 region has the DNA TGTGCCAGCAGTTGGGGGACAGGGGGCAGGGAGCAGTACTTC.

The CDR3 DNA is TGTGCCAGCAGCTTCCCCGGGACAGTAAACGAGCAGTACTTC. This sequence encodes CASSFPGTVNEQYF. The J gene is TRBJ2-7, the V gene TRBV7-9, with 7 bases fitting TRBD1. Germline V gene lookup returns CDR1 SEHNR and CDR2 FQNEAQ (reference sequence). The ends lost 3 bases at V and 5 bases at J; junction bases unmatched: 7. The CDR3 contains 14 residues.

In this sample, this clone turned up a few times. The chain uses TRBV4-3 and TRBJ1-2; 9 bases are a match to TRBD1. This CDR3 contains 17 residues. Germline loops: CDR1 LGHNA, CDR2 YSLEER. Trimming removed 3 bases from V and 2 bases from J; junction bases left unmatched: 10. DNA of the CDR3: TGCGCCAGCAGCCAGGACAGTACGGGACAGGGAAACTATGGCTACACCTTC. Translated, it gives CASSQDSTGQGNYGYTF.

This clone appeared a single time. The genes are TRBV19 and TRBJ2-1; D is perhaps TRBD1 (6 bases). V dropped 9 bases and J dropped 3 bases, with 15 bases sitting between them. The CDR3 is 14 residues long. CDR1 LNHDA and CDR2 SQIVND come from the germline V gene (reference sequence). CDR3 amino acids: CASKDTGYYNEQFF. In DNA form, the CDR3 reads TGTGCCAGCAAGGATACAGGGTACTACAATGAGCAGTTCTTC.